The 2 T cell receptor beta chains below all came from one sample that was sequenced in a study of shared clonotypes between healthy human individuals. TCRdb's copy holds only in-frame clones and misses some; the assay was immunoSEQ multiplex PCR. The sample includes hundreds of thousands of clones, about 97% of them seen just once. Sequenced material: naive CD4+ T cells sorted from blood. The subset is: CD45RA+ positively selected. Receptor source: a woman in her thirties in good health.

This chain uses TRBV5-1 with TRBJ2-1, with 14 bases identical to TRBD2. V was clipped by 1 base and J by 7 bases; unmatched bases: 7. This CDR3 is 17 amino acids long. The germline CDR1 and CDR2 sequences are SGHRS and YFSETQ. The CDR3 nucleotides are TGCGCCAGCAGCTTGATTCCCGGGACTAGCGGGAGTAATGAGCAGTTCTTC. The encoded protein is CASSLIPGTSGSNEQFF. Supplemented by reference TRBV5-1 and TRBJ2-1, the full variable domain reads KAGVTQTPRYLIKTRGQQVTLSCSPISGHRSVSWYQQTPGQGLQFLFEYFSETQRNKGNFPGRFSGRQFSNSRSEMNVSTLELGDSALYLCASSLIPGTSGSNEQFFGPGTRLTVL.

The CDR3: CASSLVGSSGNTGELFF. The CDR3 region has the DNA TGTGCCAGCAGCTTAGTAGGGTCTAGCGGGAACACCGGGGAGCTGTTTTTT. The J gene is TRBJ2-2, the V gene TRBV11-2; 7 bases map to TRBD2. CDR3 size: 17 residues. Germline values: CDR1 SGHAT, CDR2 FQNNGV. V was pared by 1 base and J by 1 base, with 6 bases of the junction left unmatched.